The 9 T cell receptor beta chains below all came from one sample that was sequenced in a study of control samples from healthy donors and cancer patients. Profiled with immunoSEQ multiplex PCR; TCRdb holds only in-frame clones, not every one. The repertoire consists of roughly 80,000 clones, with about 88% occurring once and the leading ten covering around 6%. Sequencing was done on a sample of blood. These receptors originate from a woman aged 45-59 years in good health.

V and J are TRBV3-1 (or the pseudogene TRBV3-2) and TRBJ1-1; D uncertain. CDR3 size: 13 residues. The germline V gene has CDR1 LGHDT and CDR2 YNNKEL (reference sequence). Trimming took 1 base from V and 5 from J, leaving 8 bases between them. In DNA, the CDR3 is TGTGCCAGCAGCCAAGTCCGGGGAACTGAAGCTTTCTTT. Protein product: CASSQVRGTEAFF.

The J gene is TRBJ1-5, the V gene TRBV3-1 (or the pseudogene TRBV3-2), with D uncertain. In germline, CDR1 is LGHDT, CDR2 YNNKEL (reference sequence). The CDR3 spans 13 residues. V gave up 11 bases and J gave up 2 bases, with 13 bases separating them. The CDR3 reads CASSARGNQPQHF. The CDR3 DNA follows: TGTGCCTCCTCCGCTCGAGGCAATCAGCCCCAGCATTTT.

This clone was counted between two and nine times. This chain links TRBV5-4 with TRBJ2-5, with 7 bases aligning to TRBD1. CDR3 length: 15 amino acids. The V gene end was trimmed by 4 bases and the J gene end by 2 bases; junction bases not matched to a gene: 8. Germline lookup yields CDR1 SGHNT and CDR2 YYREEE (reference sequence). The CDR3 nucleotides are TGTGCCAGCAGCAACAGGGGCGCTTTACAAGAGACCCAGTACTTC. It translates to CASSNRGALQETQYF.

The CDR3 nucleotides are TGTGCCAGTAGTATAGAGGAGGCGACTGAAGCTTTCTTT. This translates into CASSIEEATEAFF. V and J are TRBV19 and TRBJ1-1; D unresolved. This CDR3 has 13 residues. Germline CDR1 LNHDA, CDR2 SQIVND (reference sequence). The germline V and J ends were trimmed by 0 bases and 5 bases, with 7 bases remaining between them.

The rearrangement uses TRBV24-1 and TRBJ2-1; D remains ambiguous. The V gene's germline CDR1 is KGHDR and CDR2 SFDVKD. The CDR3 is 16 amino acids. V was trimmed by 5 bases and J by 0 bases, leaving 13 bases between them. CDR3: CATSGSSPHSYNEQFF. For the CDR3, the DNA is TGTGCCACCAGTGGTTCCAGTCCACACTCCTACAATGAGCAGTTCTTC.

Only one count was recorded for this clone. CDR3 bases: TGCGCCAGCAGCCAAGAAGGTAGCGGGGTATACGAGCAGTACTTC. Translating gives CASSQEGSGVYEQYF. The genes are TRBV4-1 and TRBJ2-7; 8 bases map to TRBD2. CDR3 length equals 15 residues. Germline CDR1 reads MGHRA; CDR2 reads YSYEKL. Trimming at V came to 0 bases and at J to 4 bases, leaving 5 bases not matched to a gene.

V usage is TRBV5-5 and J usage is TRBJ2-7; the D gene could be TRBD1 or TRBD2 (5 bases each). Trimming left V 1 base short and J 2 bases short, with 10 bases between. The CDR3 covers 14 residues. In germline, CDR1 is SGHKS, CDR2 YYEKEE (reference sequence). The CDR3 DNA reads TGTGCCAGCAGCTTGCTGGGACCACCCTACGAGCAGTACTTC. This sequence encodes CASSLLGPPYEQYF.

The chain recombines TRBV5-1 with TRBJ2-7; TRBD2 might be the D (6 bases). The V end was cut by 0 bases, the J end by 7 bases, with 26 bases between. CDR3 length: 18 residues. CDR1 and CDR2 (germline): SGHRS, YFSETQ. This CDR3 is CASSLGSSAGPALEEQYF. Written as DNA, the CDR3 is TGCGCCAGCAGCTTGGGTAGCAGTGCGGGACCGGCCTTAGAAGAGCAGTACTTC. The full variable domain, its missing parts supplied by reference TRBV5-1 and TRBJ2-7, is KAGVTQTPRYLIKTRGQQVTLSCSPISGHRSVSWYQQTPGQGLQFLFEYFSETQRNKGNFPGRFSGRQFSNSRSEMNVSTLELGDSALYLCASSLGSSAGPALEEQYFGPGTRLTVT.

The chain uses TRBV19 and TRBJ2-3; possible D gene TRBD2, 5 bases. Germline CDR1 and CDR2: LNHDA and SQIVND (reference sequence). The CDR3 consists of 16 residues. V was pared by 5 bases and J by 8 bases, with 23 bases between. CDR3 DNA sequence: TGTGCCAGTAGTCGAGGGAAAACTAGGATTGGCGGTACGCAGTATTTT. It is translated as CASSRGKTRIGGTQYF.